This record concerns one TCR beta chain sequence. Measured with immunoSEQ multiplex PCR; TCRdb has only the in-frame clones, and not every one. The sample holds 450,000 to 500,000 clones, less than 80% seen once. This sample is part of a study of shared clonotypes between healthy human individuals. The CDR3 covers 13 residues. Germline V gene sequence: CDR1 LNHDA, CDR2 SQIVND (reference sequence). V shed 3 bases and J shed 3 bases, with 6 bases lying between them. This TCR came from a woman aged 40 to 50 in good health. Some clones in this sample may be carry-over from other donors' samples. V usage is TRBV19 and J usage is TRBJ1-5; no clear D. The sequenced sample consisted of PBMCs. Here the CDR3 DNA reads TGTGCCAGTAGTATGGGATACAATCAGCCCCAGCATTTT. Translated, it gives CASSMGYNQPQHF.